The T cell receptor beta chain under discussion was sequenced for a study of T-cell memory formation after mild COVID-19. Study context: Most TCR clusters belonged to a single donor.

The sample holds a few counts of this clonotype. Its antigen remains unknown. cDNA libraries for TCR alpha and TCR beta, carrying sample barcodes and UMIs, came from 5'RACE with constant-segment primers. TCRdb used MiXCR to reprocess the 5' RACE reads, holding one entry per CDR3 protein. The sample consists of fewer than 200,000 distinct CDR3 sequences, less than 20% of them appearing once. The study, taken as a whole, reports: Within pre-infection memory, some responding clones were found, suggesting cross-reactive memory joined.

This TCR came from a man aged 18 to 29 who had mild COVID-19 (a few samples of this study predate the infection). Cell type and time point are not known. The sample was PBMCs or a T cell subset sorted from them (not recorded which).

This CDR3 is CASSSYRRVHEQYF. The CDR3 bases are TGTGCCAGCAGCTCGTACCGACGGGTCCACGAGCAGTACTTC. This chain joins TRBV14 and TRBJ2-7; D not certain. The germline V gene has CDR1 SGHDN and CDR2 FVKESK. This CDR3 is built from 14 residues. Trimming took 5 bases from V and 5 from J, leaving 16 bases between them.